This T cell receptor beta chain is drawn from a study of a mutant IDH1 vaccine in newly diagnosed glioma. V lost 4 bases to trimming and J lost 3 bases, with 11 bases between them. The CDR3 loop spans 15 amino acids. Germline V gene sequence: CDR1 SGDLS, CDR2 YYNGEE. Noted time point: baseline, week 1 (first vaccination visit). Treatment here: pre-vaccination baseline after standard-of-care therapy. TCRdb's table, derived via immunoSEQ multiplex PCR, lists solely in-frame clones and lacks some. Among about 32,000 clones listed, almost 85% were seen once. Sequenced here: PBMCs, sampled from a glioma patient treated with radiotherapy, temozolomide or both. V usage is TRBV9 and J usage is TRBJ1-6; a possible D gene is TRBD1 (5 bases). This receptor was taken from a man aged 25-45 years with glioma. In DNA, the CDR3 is TGTGCCAGCAGCATGGGACGGGACTATAATTCACCCCTCCACTTT. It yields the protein CASSMGRDYNSPLHF.